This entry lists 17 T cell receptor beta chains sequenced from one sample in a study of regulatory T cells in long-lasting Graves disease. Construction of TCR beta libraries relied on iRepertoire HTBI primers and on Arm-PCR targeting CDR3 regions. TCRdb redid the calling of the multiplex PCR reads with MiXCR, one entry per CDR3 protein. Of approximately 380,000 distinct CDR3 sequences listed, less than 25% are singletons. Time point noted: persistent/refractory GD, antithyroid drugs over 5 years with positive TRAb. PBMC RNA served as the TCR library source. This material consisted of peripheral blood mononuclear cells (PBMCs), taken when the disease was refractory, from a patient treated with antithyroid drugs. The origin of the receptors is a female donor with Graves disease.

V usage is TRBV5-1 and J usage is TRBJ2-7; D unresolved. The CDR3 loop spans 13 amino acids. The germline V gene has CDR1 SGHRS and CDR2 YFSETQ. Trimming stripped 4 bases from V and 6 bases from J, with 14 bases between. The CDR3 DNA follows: TGCGCCAGCAGCCCGCCGACCGCCGGCGAGCAGTACTTC. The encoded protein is CASSPPTAGEQYF.

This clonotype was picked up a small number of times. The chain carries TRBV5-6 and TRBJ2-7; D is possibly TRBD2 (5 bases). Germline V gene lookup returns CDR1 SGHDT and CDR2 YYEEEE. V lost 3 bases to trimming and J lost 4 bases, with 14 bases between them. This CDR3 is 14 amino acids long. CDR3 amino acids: CASSSDHRGYEQYF. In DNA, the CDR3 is TGTGCCAGCAGCTCTGACCACCGCGGGTACGAGCAGTACTTC.

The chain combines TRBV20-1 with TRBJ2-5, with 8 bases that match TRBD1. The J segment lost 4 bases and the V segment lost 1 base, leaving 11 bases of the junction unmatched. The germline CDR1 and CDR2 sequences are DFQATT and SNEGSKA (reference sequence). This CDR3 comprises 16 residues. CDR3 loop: CSARVSDRGTGETQYF. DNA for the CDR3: TGCAGTGCTAGAGTGAGTGACAGGGGTACTGGAGAGACCCAGTACTTC.

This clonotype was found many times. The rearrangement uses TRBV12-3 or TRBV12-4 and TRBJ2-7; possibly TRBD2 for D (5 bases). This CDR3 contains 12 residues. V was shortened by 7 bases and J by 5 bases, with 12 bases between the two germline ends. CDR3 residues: CASTTPGNEQYF. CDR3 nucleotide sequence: TGTGCCAGCACCACCCCCGGGAACGAGCAGTACTTC.

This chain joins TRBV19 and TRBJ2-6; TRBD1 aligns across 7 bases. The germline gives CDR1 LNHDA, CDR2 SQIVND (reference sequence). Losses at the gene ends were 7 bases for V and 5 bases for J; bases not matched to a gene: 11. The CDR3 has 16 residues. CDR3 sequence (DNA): TGTGCCAGTATGGCCGGGACAGCTACGCGGGCCAACGTCCTGACTTTC. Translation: CASMAGTATRANVLTF.

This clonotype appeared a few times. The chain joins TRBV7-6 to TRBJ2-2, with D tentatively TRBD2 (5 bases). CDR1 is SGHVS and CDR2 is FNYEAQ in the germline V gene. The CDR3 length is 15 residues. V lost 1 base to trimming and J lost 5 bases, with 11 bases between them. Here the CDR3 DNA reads TGTGCCAGCAGCTTAGAACTAGTTGGAACCGGGGAGCTGTTTTTT. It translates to CASSLELVGTGELFF.

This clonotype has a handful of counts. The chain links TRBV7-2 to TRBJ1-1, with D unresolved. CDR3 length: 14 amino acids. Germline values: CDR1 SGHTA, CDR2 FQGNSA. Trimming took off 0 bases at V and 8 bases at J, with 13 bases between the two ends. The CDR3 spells CASSLAQGLREAFF. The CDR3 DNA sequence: TGTGCCAGCAGCTTAGCCCAAGGATTGAGGGAAGCTTTCTTT.

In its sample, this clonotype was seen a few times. CDR3 loop: CASSFGSGTGLGKNIQYF. CDR3 DNA: TGTGCCAGCAGCTTCGGGAGCGGGACGGGCCTTGGCAAAAACATTCAGTACTTC. The rearrangement uses TRBV5-5 and TRBJ2-4, with 7 nucleotides matching TRBD2. CDR3 length: 18 amino acids. V shed 2 bases, J shed 3 bases, and the junction held 14 bases outside the gene matches. The V gene's germline CDR1 is SGHKS and CDR2 YYEKEE (reference sequence).

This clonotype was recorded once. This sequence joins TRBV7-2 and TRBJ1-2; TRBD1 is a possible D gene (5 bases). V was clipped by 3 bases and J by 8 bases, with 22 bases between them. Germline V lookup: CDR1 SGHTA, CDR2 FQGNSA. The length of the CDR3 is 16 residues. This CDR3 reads CASSFGYRAGIEGYTF. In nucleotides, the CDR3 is TGTGCCAGCAGCTTTGGCTATCGGGCAGGGATTGAGGGCTACACCTTC.

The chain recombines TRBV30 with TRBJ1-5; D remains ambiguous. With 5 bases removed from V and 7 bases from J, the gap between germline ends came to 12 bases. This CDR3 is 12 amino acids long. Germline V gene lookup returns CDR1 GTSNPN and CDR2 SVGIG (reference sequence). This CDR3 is CAWDRTGQPQHF. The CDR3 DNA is TGTGCCTGGGATAGGACGGGGCAGCCCCAGCATTTT.

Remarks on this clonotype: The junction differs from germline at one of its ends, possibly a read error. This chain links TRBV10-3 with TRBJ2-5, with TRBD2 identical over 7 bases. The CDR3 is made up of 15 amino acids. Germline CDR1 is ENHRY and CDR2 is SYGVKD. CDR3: CATSEREGRRETQYF. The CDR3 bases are TGTGCCACCAGTGAGAGGGAGGGGCGAAGAGAGACCCAGTACTTC.

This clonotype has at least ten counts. CDR3 sequence reads: CASSFIRPNTEAFF. The DNA for the CDR3 is TGTGCCAGCAGTTTCATAAGGCCTAACACTGAAGCTTTCTTT. The genes are TRBV12-3 or TRBV12-4 and TRBJ1-1, with D hard to call. The germline V and J ends were trimmed by 3 bases and 2 bases, with 10 bases remaining between them. The CDR3 length is 14 residues.

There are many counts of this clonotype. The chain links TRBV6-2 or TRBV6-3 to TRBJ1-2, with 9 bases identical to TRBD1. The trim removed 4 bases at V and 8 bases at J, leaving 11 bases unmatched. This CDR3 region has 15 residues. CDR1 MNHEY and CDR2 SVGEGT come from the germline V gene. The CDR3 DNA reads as TGTGCCAGCAGTTTCAACTCCGGGACAGGGAGCGGCTACACCTTC. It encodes CASSFNSGTGSGYTF.

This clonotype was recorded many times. The CDR3 loop reads CASQFQEASGTEAFF. DNA of the CDR3: TGTGCCAGCCAGTTTCAGGAGGCCTCTGGGACTGAAGCTTTCTTT. J is TRBJ1-1 and V is TRBV2, with D uncertain. The CDR3 extends over 15 amino acids. CDR1 and CDR2 from the germline V gene are SNHLY and FYNNEI. Between the trimmed V and J ends, which lost 8 bases and 5 bases, there was a span of 21 bases.

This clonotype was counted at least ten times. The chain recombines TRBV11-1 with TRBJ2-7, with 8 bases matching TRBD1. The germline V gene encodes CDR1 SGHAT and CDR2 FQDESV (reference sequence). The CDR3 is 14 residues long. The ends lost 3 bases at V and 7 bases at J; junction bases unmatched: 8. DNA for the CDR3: TGTGCCAGCAGCTTCGACAGGGGTTTAGGGGAGCAGTACTTC. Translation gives CASSFDRGLGEQYF. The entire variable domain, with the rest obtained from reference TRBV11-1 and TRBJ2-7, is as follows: EAEVAQSPRYKITEKSQAVAFWCDPISGHATLYWYRQILGQGPELLVQFQDESVVDDSQLPKDRFSAERLKGVDSTLKIQPAELGDSAMYLCASSFDRGLGEQYFGPGTRLTVT.

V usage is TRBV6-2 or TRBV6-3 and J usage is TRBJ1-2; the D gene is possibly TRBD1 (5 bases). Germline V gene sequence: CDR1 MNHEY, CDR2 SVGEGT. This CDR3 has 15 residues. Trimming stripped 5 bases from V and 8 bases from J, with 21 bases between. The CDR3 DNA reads TGTGCCAGCAGTGCTCAAGACACAGGTTTCCGGGGCTACACCTTC. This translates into CASSAQDTGFRGYTF.

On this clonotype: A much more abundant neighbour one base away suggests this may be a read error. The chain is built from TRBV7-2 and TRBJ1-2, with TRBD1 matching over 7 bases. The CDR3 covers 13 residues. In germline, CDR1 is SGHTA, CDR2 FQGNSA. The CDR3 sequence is CASSFQGGHGCTF. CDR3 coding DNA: TGTGCCAGCAGCTTCCAGGGGGGACATGGCTGCACCTTC.